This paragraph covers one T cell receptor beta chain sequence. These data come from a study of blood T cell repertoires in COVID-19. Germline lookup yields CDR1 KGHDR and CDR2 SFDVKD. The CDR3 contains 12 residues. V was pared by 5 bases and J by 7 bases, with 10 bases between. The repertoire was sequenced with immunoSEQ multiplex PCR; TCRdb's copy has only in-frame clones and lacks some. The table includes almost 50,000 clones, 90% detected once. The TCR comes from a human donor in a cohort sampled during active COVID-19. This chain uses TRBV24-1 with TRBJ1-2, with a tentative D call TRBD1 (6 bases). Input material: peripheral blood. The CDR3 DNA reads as TGTGCCACCAGTGGGTTAGGGGGTGGCTACACCTTC. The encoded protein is CATSGLGGGYTF.